This TCR beta chain originates from a study of cytomegalovirus exposure and HLA in healthy donors. General study results and limits: Most of the TCR beta V segments (in an earlier analysis) were productive either about 87% or about 30% of the time.

Vbeta (60) and Jbeta (13) primers were used in the PCR. Sequencing was performed with immunoSEQ multiplex PCR; in TCRdb, only in-frame clones are kept and a portion is missing. The sample gives about 160,000 clones, about 77% of which show up once; 0.95% to 1.5% is in the top ten. About this clone itself: Its antigen is not identified.

The germline gives CDR1 MNHEY, CDR2 SMNVEV (reference sequence). The J segment lost 7 bases and the V segment lost 4 bases, leaving 12 bases of the junction unmatched. The CDR3 runs 17 residues. This sequence originates from a woman in her 50s in good health and CMV-seronegative. The gene calls are TRBV27 and TRBJ2-2, with 10 bases aligning to TRBD1. The sample comprised PBMCs. CDR3 bases: TGTGCCAGCAGTTGGGGTCCGGGACAGGGGTTATTCGGGGAGCTGTTTTTT. This translates into CASSWGPGQGLFGELFF.